These 26 T cell receptor beta chains were all obtained from the same sample, sequenced in a study of blood T cells in healthy people across ages. A second PCR, run for roughly 7 to 12 cycles, used a sample-barcoded 5' primer plus a J-beta primer mix. TCRdb re-derived calls from the 5' RACE reads in MiXCR, one entry per CDR3 protein. The sample records about 930,000 distinct CDR3 sequences, about 29% being singletons. This same sample was also part of a study on T cells of mothers and their children.

Sequencing used blood. These receptors all come from a woman between 40 and 50 years old in good health.

This clonotype was observed a handful of times. This chain joins TRBV2 and TRBJ2-1; no firm D call. The CDR3 spans 15 residues. Trimming removed 4 bases at V and 1 base at J, with 11 bases between. The V gene's germline CDR1 is SNHLY and CDR2 FYNNEI. Here the CDR3 DNA reads TGTGCCAGCAGTGGAGGACGGTTTTCCTACAATGAGCAGTTCTTC. This encodes CASSGGRFSYNEQFF.

The chain carries TRBV3-1 and TRBJ1-5; D remains unclear. The CDR3 sequence is 14 residues long. V was pared by 4 bases and J by 6 bases, with 13 bases between. Germline V gives CDR1 LGHDT, CDR2 YNNKEL (reference sequence). CDR3 in amino acids: CASSPDALAQPQHF. CDR3 DNA: TGTGCCAGCAGCCCTGACGCATTGGCTCAGCCCCAGCATTTT.

This chain joins TRBV28 and TRBJ2-2; D uncertain. V shed 5 bases and J shed 9 bases, with 7 bases lying between them. Germline V gene sequence: CDR1 MDHEN, CDR2 SYDVKM. CDR3 size: 11 residues. The CDR3 coding sequence is TGTGCCAGCAGTGCCATCCGGGAGCTGTTTTTT. Its translation: CASSAIRELFF.

Notes on this clonotype: An end of the junction does not agree with germline; a read error may underlie this. The genes are TRBV12-3 or TRBV12-4 and TRBJ2-3, with no clear D. This CDR3 is built from 14 residues. The CDR3 loop is CASSLGQSTDAQYF. The CDR3 DNA reads as TGTGCCAGCAGTTTAGGGCAGAGCACAGATGCGCAGTATTTT.

This clonotype was detected many times. This chain connects TRBV29-1 to TRBJ2-4; no clear D gene. Trimming pared 4 bases from V and 3 bases from J, leaving 7 bases between. The CDR3 is 12 residues long. CDR1 and CDR2 (germline): SQVTM, ANQGSEA. CDR3 loop: CSVVWGKNIQYF. DNA for the CDR3: TGCAGCGTTGTTTGGGGCAAAAACATTCAGTACTTC.

The genes are TRBV5-1 and TRBJ2-7; either TRBD1 or TRBD2 may fit D (6 bases each). CDR3 size: 13 residues. The ends were cut back, 3 bases at V and 6 bases at J, with 13 bases in the middle. In germline, CDR1 is SGHRS, CDR2 YFSETQ. The CDR3 protein is CASSYGEGGEQYF. The CDR3 DNA is TGCGCCAGCAGCTACGGCGAGGGGGGCGAGCAGTACTTC.

Of note for this clonotype: This may arise from a read error, as a much more abundant clone is one base away. The CDR3 nucleotides are TGCAGTGCTAGTTGGGGTACCTACGAGCAGTTCTTC. It translates to CSASWGTYEQFF. V gene TRBV20-1 combines with J gene TRBJ2-1; D is uncertain. Germline V gene data show CDR1 as DFQATT and CDR2 as SNEGSKA (reference sequence). V dropped 3 bases and J dropped 10 bases, with 13 bases sitting between them. This CDR3 has 12 amino acids.

As regards this clonotype: Sequence at one end of the junction differs from germline and may be a read error. The genes are TRBV5-1 and TRBJ2-1, with 7 positions matching TRBD2. The J call may be in error: the DNA end matches TRBJ2-7 better. Germline V CDR1 and CDR2: SGHRS, YFSETQ. The CDR3 runs to 15 residues. The CDR3 loop is CTSSPSGTSYNEQYF. The CDR3 DNA reads as TGCACCAGCAGCCCGAGCGGGACCTCCTACAATGAGCAGTACTTC.

This clonotype has only one observation. At one end the junction does not follow the germline gene, possibly because of a read error. J is TRBJ2-4 and V is TRBV5-6; D remains ambiguous. This CDR3 is built from 13 residues. From germline, CDR1 is SGHDT and CDR2 YYEEEE. This CDR3 reads CASNLLGSGIQYF. CDR3 coding DNA: TGTGCCAGCAACTTGCTAGGATCGGGCATTCAGTACTTC.

This sequence joins TRBV3-1 and TRBJ1-1; TRBD1 might be the D (6 bases). The ends were cut back, 0 bases at V and 6 bases at J, with 11 bases in the middle. The CDR3 runs 14 residues. Per the germline V gene, CDR1 is LGHDT and CDR2 is YNNKEL (reference sequence). The CDR3 nucleotides read TGTGCCAGCAGCCAAGAAGGGGGAAGGTCTGAAGCTTTCTTT. Protein product: CASSQEGGRSEAFF.

In its sample, this clonotype was seen many times. The chain employs TRBV12-3 or TRBV12-4 and TRBJ2-7; 10 bases agree with TRBD1. V was pared by 3 bases and J by 0 bases, with 8 bases of the junction left unmatched. The CDR3 consists of 17 residues. The CDR3 nucleotides are TGTGCCAGCAGTTTCAATTCGGGACAGGGGACCTCCTACGAGCAGTACTTC. Encoded protein: CASSFNSGQGTSYEQYF.

The rearrangement uses TRBV12-3 or TRBV12-4 and TRBJ1-1; D unclear. Trimming removed 3 bases from V and 2 bases from J, with 7 bases in between. The CDR3 sequence is 13 residues long. CDR3 protein: CASSFGDNTEAFF. In DNA, the CDR3 is TGTGCCAGCAGTTTCGGGGATAACACTGAAGCTTTCTTT.

The rearrangement uses TRBV7-8 and TRBJ1-2; TRBD1 agrees at 9 bases. In germline, CDR1 is SGHVS, CDR2 FQNEAQ. J lost 8 bases, V lost 6 bases, and 13 bases had no gene match. CDR3 length: 15 residues. Written as DNA, the CDR3 is TGTGCCAGCAGGGCCGGGACAGGGAAGTTAGGGGGCTACACCTTC. This translates into CASRAGTGKLGGYTF.

This clonotype was counted a few times. Here the CDR3 reads CSVAPGTDTGELFF. CDR3 coding DNA: TGCAGCGTTGCCCCGGGGACAGACACCGGGGAGCTGTTTTTT. This rearrangement joins TRBV29-1 to TRBJ2-2; TRBD1 matches at 7 bases. The CDR3 contains 14 residues. Germline CDR1 and CDR2: SQVTM and ANQGSEA. With V trimmed by 4 bases and J by 3 bases, 5 bases remained unmatched.

V and J are TRBV7-2 and TRBJ2-7; a possible D gene is TRBD2 (5 bases). Between the trimmed V and J ends, which lost 2 bases and 2 bases, there was a span of 16 bases. Per the germline V gene, CDR1 is SGHTA and CDR2 is FQGNSA. The CDR3 has 16 amino acids. Here the CDR3 reads CASSLTGKRVPYEQYF. The CDR3 DNA reads as TGTGCCAGCAGCTTAACGGGGAAACGGGTCCCCTACGAGCAGTACTTC. Full variable domain (rest looked up from reference TRBV7-2 and TRBJ2-7): GAGVSQSPSNKVTEKGKDVELRCDPISGHTALYWYRQSLGQGLEFLIYFQGNSAPDKSGLPSDRFSAERTGGSVSTLTIQRTQQEDSAVYLCASSLTGKRVPYEQYFGPGTRLTVT.

This clonotype was observed a few times. The gene calls are TRBV28 and TRBJ2-7; D perhaps matches TRBD1 (6 bases). V was cut by 5 bases and J by 3 bases, with 14 bases left in between. The CDR3 sequence is 14 residues long. CDR1 is MDHEN and CDR2 is SYDVKM in the germline V gene. The CDR3 reads CASSLRDTYYEQYF. The CDR3 DNA reads TGTGCCAGCAGTCTCCGGGACACTTACTACGAGCAGTACTTC. The whole variable domain, filled in from reference TRBV28 and TRBJ2-7, reads DVKVTQSSRYLVKRTGEKVFLECVQDMDHENMFWYRQDPGLGLRLIYFSYDVKMKEKGDIPEGYSVSREKKERFSLILESASTNQTSMYLCASSLRDTYYEQYFGPGTRLTVT.

This clonotype has just one count. V is TRBV5-4 and J is TRBJ2-5; TRBD2 aligns across 8 bases. This CDR3 contains 17 residues. Germline V lookup: CDR1 SGHNT, CDR2 YYREEE (reference sequence). Trimming cost V 4 bases and J 5 bases; bases outside gene matches: 16. CDR3: CASSAKRPLAGQETQYF. The CDR3 DNA reads as TGTGCCAGCAGCGCGAAAAGACCTCTAGCGGGCCAGGAGACCCAGTACTTC.

This rearrangement joins TRBV12-3 or TRBV12-4 to TRBJ2-2, with 9 bases fitting TRBD2. The CDR3 consists of 15 residues. With 7 bases clipped from V and 4 bases from J, the junction kept 7 bases outside the gene matches. CDR3 loop: CASKRGGATTGELFF. The CDR3 nucleotides are TGTGCCAGCAAACGCGGGGGGGCAACCACCGGGGAGCTGTTTTTT.

The sample holds many counts of this clonotype. This rearrangement joins TRBV6-2 or TRBV6-3 to TRBJ2-5, with unresolved D. CDR1 MNHEY and CDR2 SVGEGT come from the germline V gene. V was clipped by 5 bases and J by 2 bases, with 9 bases between them. The CDR3 totals 13 residues. This CDR3 reads CASSRGRQETQYF. Written as DNA, the CDR3 is TGTGCCAGCAGTAGAGGACGGCAAGAGACCCAGTACTTC.

This clonotype was seen only a few times. The V call is TRBV19, the J call TRBJ1-2; D is uncertain. CDR3 length: 16 residues. Germline CDR1 and CDR2: LNHDA and SQIVND (reference sequence). V lost 6 bases and J lost 0, with 17 bases in between. The chain's CDR3 is CASSLFRGSSNYGYTF. For the CDR3, the DNA is TGTGCCAGTAGCCTCTTCCGGGGATCCTCTAACTATGGCTACACCTTC.

The chain has TRBV7-2 and TRBJ2-1; 9 nucleotides match TRBD1. The J call is uncertain, as TRBJ2-7 better fits the DNA end. The CDR3 has 16 amino acids. CDR1 and CDR2 (germline): SGHTA, FQGNSA. This CDR3 reads CASSLQGAVSYNEQYF. The CDR3 region has the DNA TGTGCCAGCAGCCTACAGGGGGCCGTCTCCTACAATGAGCAGTACTTC.

The J gene is TRBJ1-1, the V gene TRBV28; D unclear. The length of the CDR3 is 12 residues. Germline CDR1 and CDR2: MDHEN and SYDVKM. Trimming removed 4 bases at V and 10 bases at J, with 13 bases between. CDR3 sequence (DNA): TGTGCCAGCAGTTCTGACATGGGTAGAGCTTTCTTT. As protein: CASSSDMGRAFF.

V and J are TRBV20-1 and TRBJ1-1; D gene unclear. Trimming cost V 4 bases and J 1 base, with 7 bases left between them. Germline lookup yields CDR1 DFQATT and CDR2 SNEGSKA (reference sequence). This CDR3 has 12 amino acids. The CDR3: CSATPRNTEAFF. DNA for the CDR3: TGCAGTGCTACTCCCAGGAACACTGAAGCTTTCTTT.

As for this clonotype: This sequence may be a read error, since a much larger clone differs from it by one base. This chain uses TRBV7-6 with TRBJ2-7; possibly TRBD1 or TRBD2 for D (5 bases each). Trimming stripped 1 base from V and 5 bases from J, with 12 bases between. CDR1 and CDR2 (germline): SGHVS, FNYEAQ. The CDR3 is 14 amino acids. The CDR3 DNA follows: TGTGCCAGCAGCTTAGGGATAGGGGAGCACGAGCAGTACTTC. It codes for CASSLGIGEHEQYF. Variable domain in full (rest from reference TRBV7-6 and TRBJ2-7): GAGVSQSPRYKVTKRGQDVALRCDPISGHVSLYWYRQALGQGPEFLTYFNYEAQQDKSGLPNDRFSAERPEGSISTLTIQRTEQRDSAMYRCASSLGIGEHEQYFGPGTRLTVT.

This clonotype came up a few times. The gene calls are TRBV29-1 and TRBJ2-5; 8 bases map to TRBD1. Germline values: CDR1 SQVTM, CDR2 ANQGSEA. V trimming: 0 bases; J trimming: 5 bases; junction bases outside the gene matches: 2. This CDR3 contains 13 residues. The CDR3 DNA reads TGCAGCGTTGAAGACAGGGGGCTTGAGACCCAGTACTTC. This sequence encodes CSVEDRGLETQYF.

This clonotype has at least ten counts. In DNA, the CDR3 is TGCGCCAGCAGCTTGGAAGCGGGGGGGCAGGTAGAGCAGTTCTTC. It specifies CASSLEAGGQVEQFF. The V call is TRBV5-1, the J call TRBJ2-1; TRBD2 matches 10 bases. CDR1 and CDR2 from the germline V gene are SGHRS and YFSETQ. CDR3 length: 15 residues. Germline trimming cut 0 bases from V and 10 bases from J; bases unmatched to any gene: 7.